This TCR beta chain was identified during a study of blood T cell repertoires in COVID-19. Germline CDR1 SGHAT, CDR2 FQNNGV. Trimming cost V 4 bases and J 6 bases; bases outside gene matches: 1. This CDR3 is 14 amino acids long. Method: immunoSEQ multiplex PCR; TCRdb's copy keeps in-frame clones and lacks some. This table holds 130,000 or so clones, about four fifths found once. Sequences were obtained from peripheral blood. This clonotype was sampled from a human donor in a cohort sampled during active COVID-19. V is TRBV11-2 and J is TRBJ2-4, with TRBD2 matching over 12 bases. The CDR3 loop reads CASSSTSGRNIQYF. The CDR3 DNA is TGTGCCAGCAGCTCGACTAGCGGGAGAAACATTCAGTACTTC.